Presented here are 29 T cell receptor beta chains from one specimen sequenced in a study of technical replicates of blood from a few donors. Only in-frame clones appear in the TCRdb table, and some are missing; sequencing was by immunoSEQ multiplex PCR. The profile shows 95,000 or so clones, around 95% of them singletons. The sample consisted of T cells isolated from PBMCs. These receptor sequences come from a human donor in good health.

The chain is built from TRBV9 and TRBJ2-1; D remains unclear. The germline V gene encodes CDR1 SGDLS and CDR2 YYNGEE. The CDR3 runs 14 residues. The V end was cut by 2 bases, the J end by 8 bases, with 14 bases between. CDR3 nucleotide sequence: TGTGCCAGCAGCGTTGGCCAGGCTTGGGATGAGCAGTTCTTC. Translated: CASSVGQAWDEQFF.

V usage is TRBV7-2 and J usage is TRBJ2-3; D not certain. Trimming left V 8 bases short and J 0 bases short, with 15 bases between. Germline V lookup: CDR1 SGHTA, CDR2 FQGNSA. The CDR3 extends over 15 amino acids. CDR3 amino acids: CASSPGRSSTDTQYF. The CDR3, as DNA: TGTGCCAGCTCCCCAGGTCGGTCTAGCACAGATACGCAGTATTTT.

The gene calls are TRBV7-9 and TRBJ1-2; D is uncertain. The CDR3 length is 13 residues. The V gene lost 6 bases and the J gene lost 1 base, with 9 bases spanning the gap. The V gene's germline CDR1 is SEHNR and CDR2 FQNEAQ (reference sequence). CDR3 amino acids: CASSLRHNYGYTF. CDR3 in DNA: TGTGCCAGCAGTCTACGCCATAACTATGGCTACACCTTC.

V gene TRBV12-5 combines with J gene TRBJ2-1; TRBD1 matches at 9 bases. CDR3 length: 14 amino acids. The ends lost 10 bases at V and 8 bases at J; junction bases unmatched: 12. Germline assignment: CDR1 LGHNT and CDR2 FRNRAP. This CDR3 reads CATPGTGNSDEQFF. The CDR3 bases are TGTGCTACTCCCGGGACAGGGAATTCCGATGAGCAGTTCTTC.

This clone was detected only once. CDR3 in amino acids: CATLDRGLNQPQHF. The CDR3 nucleotides read TGTGCCACCTTAGACAGGGGTCTCAATCAGCCCCAGCATTTT. The chain has TRBV6-6 and TRBJ1-5; 8 nucleotides align to TRBD1. CDR1 is MNHNY and CDR2 is SVGAGI in the germline V gene (reference sequence). The CDR3 spans 14 residues. With 10 bases clipped from V and 3 bases from J, the junction kept 8 bases outside the gene matches.

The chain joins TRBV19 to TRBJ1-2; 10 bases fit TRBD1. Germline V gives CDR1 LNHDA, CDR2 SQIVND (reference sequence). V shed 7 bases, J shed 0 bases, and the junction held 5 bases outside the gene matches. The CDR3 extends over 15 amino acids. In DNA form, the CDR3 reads TGTGCCAGTACCAAGGGACAGGGGACTAACTATGGCTACACCTTC. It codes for CASTKGQGTNYGYTF.

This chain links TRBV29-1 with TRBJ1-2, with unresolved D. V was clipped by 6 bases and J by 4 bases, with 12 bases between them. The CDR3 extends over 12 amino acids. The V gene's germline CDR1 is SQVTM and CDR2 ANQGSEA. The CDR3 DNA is TGCAGCGTAGACGTTTCGGGCTATGGCTACACCTTC. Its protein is CSVDVSGYGYTF.

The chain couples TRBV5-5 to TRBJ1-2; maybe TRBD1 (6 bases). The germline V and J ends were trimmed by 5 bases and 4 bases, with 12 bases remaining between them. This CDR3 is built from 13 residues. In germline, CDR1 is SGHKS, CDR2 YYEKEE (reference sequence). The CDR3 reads CASRPGQTYGYTF. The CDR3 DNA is TGTGCCAGCAGACCTGGACAGACCTATGGCTACACCTTC.

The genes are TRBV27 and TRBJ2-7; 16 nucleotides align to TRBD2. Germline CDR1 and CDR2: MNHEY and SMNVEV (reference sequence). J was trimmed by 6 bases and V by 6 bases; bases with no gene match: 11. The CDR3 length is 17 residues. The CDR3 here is CASRGTGTSGRAAEQYF. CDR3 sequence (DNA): TGTGCCAGCAGGGGAACCGGGACTAGCGGGAGGGCCGCCGAGCAGTACTTC.

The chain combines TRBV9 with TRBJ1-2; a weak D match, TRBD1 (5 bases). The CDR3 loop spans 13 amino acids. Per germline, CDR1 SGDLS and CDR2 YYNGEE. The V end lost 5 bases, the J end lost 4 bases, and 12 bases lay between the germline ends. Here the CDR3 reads CASSAVGGYGYTF. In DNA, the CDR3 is TGTGCCAGCAGTGCAGTCGGGGGCTATGGCTACACCTTC. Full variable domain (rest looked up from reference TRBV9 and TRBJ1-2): DSGVTQTPKHLITATGQRVTLRCSPRSGDLSVYWYQQSLDQGLQFLIQYYNGEERAKGNILERFSAQQFPDLHSELNLSSLELGDSALYFCASSAVGGYGYTFGSGTRLTVV.

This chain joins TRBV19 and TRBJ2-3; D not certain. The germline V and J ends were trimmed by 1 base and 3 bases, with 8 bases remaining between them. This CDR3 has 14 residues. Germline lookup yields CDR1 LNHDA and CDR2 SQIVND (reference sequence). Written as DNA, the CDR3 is TGTGCCAGTAGTATAGGACATAGAACAGATACGCAGTATTTT. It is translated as CASSIGHRTDTQYF.

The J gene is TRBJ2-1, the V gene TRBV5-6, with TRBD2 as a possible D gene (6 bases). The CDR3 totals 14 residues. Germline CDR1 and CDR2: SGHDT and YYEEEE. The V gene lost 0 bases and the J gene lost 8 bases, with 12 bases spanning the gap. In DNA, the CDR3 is TGTGCCAGCAGCTTGGTACGGGAGACCGATGAGCAGTTCTTC. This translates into CASSLVRETDEQFF.

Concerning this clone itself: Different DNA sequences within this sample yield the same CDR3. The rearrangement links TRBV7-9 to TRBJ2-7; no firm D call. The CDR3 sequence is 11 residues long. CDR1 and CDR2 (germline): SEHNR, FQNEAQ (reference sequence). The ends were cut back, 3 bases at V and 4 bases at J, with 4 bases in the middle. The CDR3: CASSFSYEQYF. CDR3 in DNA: TGTGCCAGCAGCTTCTCTTACGAGCAGTACTTC.

CDR3 nucleotides: TGTGCCAGCAGCACCTACAGGGTTTCGAACACTGAAGCTTTCTTT. It encodes CASSTYRVSNTEAFF. V gene TRBV7-2 combines with J gene TRBJ1-1; possible D gene TRBD1, 6 bases. The CDR3 consists of 15 residues. In germline, CDR1 is SGHTA, CDR2 FQGNSA. V gave up 5 bases and J gave up 1 base, with 14 bases separating them.

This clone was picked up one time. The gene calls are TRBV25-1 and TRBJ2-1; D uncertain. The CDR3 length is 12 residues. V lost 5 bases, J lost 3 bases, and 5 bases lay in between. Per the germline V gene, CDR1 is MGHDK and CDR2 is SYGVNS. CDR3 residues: CASSPRYNEQFF. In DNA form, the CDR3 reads TGTGCCAGCAGTCCCCGCTACAATGAGCAGTTCTTC.

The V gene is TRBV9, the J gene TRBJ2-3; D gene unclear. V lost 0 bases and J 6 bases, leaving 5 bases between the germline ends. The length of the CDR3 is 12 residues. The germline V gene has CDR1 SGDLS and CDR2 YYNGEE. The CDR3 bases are TGTGCCAGCAGCGTAGACACCGATACGCAGTATTTT. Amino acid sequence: CASSVDTDTQYF.

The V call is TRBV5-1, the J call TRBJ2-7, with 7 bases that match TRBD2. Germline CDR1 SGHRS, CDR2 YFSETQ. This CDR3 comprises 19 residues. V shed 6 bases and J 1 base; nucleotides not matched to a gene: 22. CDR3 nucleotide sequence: TGCGCCAGCACGGAGGGACTAAAAGGGAGGTGGAATTCATCCTACGAGCAGTACTTC. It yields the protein CASTEGLKGRWNSSYEQYF.

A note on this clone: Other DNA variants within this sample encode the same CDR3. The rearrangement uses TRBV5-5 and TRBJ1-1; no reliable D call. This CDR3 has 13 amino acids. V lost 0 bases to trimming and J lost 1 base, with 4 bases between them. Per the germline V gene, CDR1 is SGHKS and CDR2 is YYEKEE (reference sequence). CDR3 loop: CASSLGGNTEAFF. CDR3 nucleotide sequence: TGTGCCAGCAGCTTGGGAGGGAACACTGAAGCTTTCTTT. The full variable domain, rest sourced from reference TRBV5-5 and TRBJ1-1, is DAGVTQSPTHLIKTRGQQVTLRCSPISGHKSVSWYQQVLGQGPQFIFQYYEKEERGRGNFPDRFSARQFPNYSSELNVNALLLGDSALYLCASSLGGNTEAFFGQGTRLTVV.

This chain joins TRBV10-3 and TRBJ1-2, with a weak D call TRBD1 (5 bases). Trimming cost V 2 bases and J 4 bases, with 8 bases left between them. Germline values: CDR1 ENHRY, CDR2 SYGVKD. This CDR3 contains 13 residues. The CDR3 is CAISEPGFYGYTF. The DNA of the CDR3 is TGTGCCATCAGTGAGCCAGGGTTCTATGGCTACACCTTC.

CDR3 sequence: CASQPGQGIDEQYF. The CDR3 coding sequence is TGTGCCAGCCAACCGGGACAGGGAATCGACGAGCAGTACTTC. V gene TRBV27 combines with J gene TRBJ2-7, with 9 bases aligning to TRBD1. The CDR3 has 14 residues. V lost 8 bases and J lost 5; bases outside the gene matches: 10. CDR1 and CDR2 from the germline V gene are MNHEY and SMNVEV (reference sequence).

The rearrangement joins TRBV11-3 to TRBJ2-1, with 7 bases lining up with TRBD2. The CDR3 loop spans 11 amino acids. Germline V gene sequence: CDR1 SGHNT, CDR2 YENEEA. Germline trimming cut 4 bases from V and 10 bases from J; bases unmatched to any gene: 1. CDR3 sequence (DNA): TGTGCCAGCAGCTGGGGACTAGAGCAGTTCTTC. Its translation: CASSWGLEQFF.

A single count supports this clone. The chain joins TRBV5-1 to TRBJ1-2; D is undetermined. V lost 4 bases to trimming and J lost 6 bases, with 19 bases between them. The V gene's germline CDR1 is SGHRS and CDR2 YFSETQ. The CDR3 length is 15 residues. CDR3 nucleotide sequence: TGCGCCAGCAGCCCCAAGGTACGGGAAGCAAATGGCTACACCTTC. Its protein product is CASSPKVREANGYTF.

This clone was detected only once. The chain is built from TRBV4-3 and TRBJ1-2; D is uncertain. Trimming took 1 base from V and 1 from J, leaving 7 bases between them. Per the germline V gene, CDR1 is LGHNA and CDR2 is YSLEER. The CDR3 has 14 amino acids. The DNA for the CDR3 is TGCGCCAGCAGCCAAGCCCCCGGTAACTATGGCTACACCTTC. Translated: CASSQAPGNYGYTF.

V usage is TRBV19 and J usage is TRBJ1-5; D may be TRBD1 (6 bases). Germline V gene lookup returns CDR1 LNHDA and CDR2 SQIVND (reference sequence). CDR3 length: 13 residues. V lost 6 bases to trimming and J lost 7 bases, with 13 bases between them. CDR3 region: CASSLPGAQPQHF. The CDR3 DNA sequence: TGTGCCAGTAGCCTCCCAGGGGCCCAGCCCCAGCATTTT. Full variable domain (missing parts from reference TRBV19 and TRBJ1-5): DGGITQSPKYLFRKEGQNVTLSCEQNLNHDAMYWYRQDPGQGLRLIYYSQIVNDFQKGDIAEGYSVSREKKESFPLTVTSAQKNPTAFYLCASSLPGAQPQHFGDGTRLSIL.

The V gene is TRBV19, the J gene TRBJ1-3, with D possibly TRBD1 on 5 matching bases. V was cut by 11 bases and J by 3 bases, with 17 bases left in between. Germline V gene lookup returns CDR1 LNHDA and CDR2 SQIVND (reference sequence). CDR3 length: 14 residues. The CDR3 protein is CASGEGYIGNTIYF. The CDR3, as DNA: TGTGCCTCGGGGGAGGGGTATATTGGAAACACCATATATTTT.

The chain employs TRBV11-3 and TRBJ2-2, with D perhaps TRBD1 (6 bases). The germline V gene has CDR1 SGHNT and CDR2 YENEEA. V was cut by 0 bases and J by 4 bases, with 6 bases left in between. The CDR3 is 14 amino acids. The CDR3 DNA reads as TGTGCCAGCAGCTTAGAACAGGGCACCGGGGAGCTGTTTTTT. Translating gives CASSLEQGTGELFF.

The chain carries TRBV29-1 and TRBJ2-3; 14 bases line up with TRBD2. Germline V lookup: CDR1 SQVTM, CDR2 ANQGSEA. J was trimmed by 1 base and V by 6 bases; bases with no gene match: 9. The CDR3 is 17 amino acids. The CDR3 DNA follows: TGCAGCGTCGTAGGACTAGCGGGAGGTGTCGGCACAGATACGCAGTATTTT. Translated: CSVVGLAGGVGTDTQYF.

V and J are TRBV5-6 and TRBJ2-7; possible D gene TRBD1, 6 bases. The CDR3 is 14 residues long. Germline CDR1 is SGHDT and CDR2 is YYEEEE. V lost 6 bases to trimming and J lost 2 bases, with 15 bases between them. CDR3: CASTRQGFAYEQYF. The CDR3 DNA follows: TGTGCCAGCACCCGCCAGGGGTTCGCCTACGAGCAGTACTTC. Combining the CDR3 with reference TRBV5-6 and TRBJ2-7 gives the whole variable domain DAGVTQSPTHLIKTRGQQVTLRCSPKSGHDTVSWYQQALGQGPQFIFQYYEEEERQRGNFPDRFSGHQFPNYSSELNVNALLLGDSALYLCASTRQGFAYEQYFGPGTRLTVT.

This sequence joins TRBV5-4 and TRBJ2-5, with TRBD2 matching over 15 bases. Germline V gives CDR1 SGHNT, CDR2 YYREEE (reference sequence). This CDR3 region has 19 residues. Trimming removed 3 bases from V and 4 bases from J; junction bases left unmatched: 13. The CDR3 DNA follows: TGTGCCAGCAGCTCCGGGACTAGCGGGAGGTGGGGGGACGTAGAGACCCAGTACTTC. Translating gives CASSSGTSGRWGDVETQYF.